The source of this T cell receptor (beta chain) is a study of blood T cell repertoires in COVID-19. Clones were sequenced by immunoSEQ multiplex PCR, and TCRdb holds only the in-frame ones, with some missing. Here the sample spans about 100,000 clones, around 90% being singletons. V dropped 5 bases and J dropped 0 bases, with 10 bases sitting between them. CDR3 length: 14 amino acids. Per germline, CDR1 MDHEN and CDR2 SYDVKM. This rearrangement joins TRBV28 to TRBJ1-2; D unresolved. The source material was peripheral blood. The sequence was collected from an elderly man with acute or convalescent COVID-19. The CDR3 sequence: CASSPAESNYGYTF. CDR3 bases: TGTGCCAGCAGTCCGGCGGAATCTAACTATGGCTACACCTTC.